This is a list of T cell receptor beta chains from one sample in a study of Ad26.COV2.S vaccination and SARS-CoV-2 variants. Produced via immunoSEQ multiplex PCR; TCRdb's table is partial and in-frame only. Altogether about 480,000 clones are present, 87% being singletons, with the ten largest covering over 10%. The sample in question was peripheral blood, obtained in a trial of Ad26.COV2.S vaccine versus placebo. These receptors were taken from a person aged 18 to 65 who received the Ad26.COV2.S COVID-19 vaccine or a placebo. CDR3s include the opening cysteine and the closing phenylalanine or tryptophan. The D gene is left open where the match is weak. Clone size is given for some rows only: seen once, a few or many times, or a class if the clone is expanded.

v_call	j_call	d_call	clone_size	cdr3_nt	cdr3_aa
TRBV2	TRBJ2-1	TRBD2	-	TGTGCCAGCAGGGAAGCGGGACTAGCGAGGCGGGTCTTC	CASREAGLARRVF
TRBV6-6	TRBJ1-2	TRBD1	few	TGTGCCAGCAGTCGCCCACGGACAGGGAGGGAGGGGGTGGAATTCAACTATGGCTACACCTTC	CASSRPRTGREGVEFNYGYTF
TRBV7-9	TRBJ1-6	-	-	TGTGCCAGCAGCCCCCTATCCGGGGCAGAGAATTCACCCCTCCACTTT	CASSPLSGAENSPLHF
TRBV4-2	TRBJ2-1	TRBD2	-	TGTGCCAGCAGCCGAGAACCCCTAGCGGACAATGAGCAGTTCTTC	CASSREPLADNEQFF
TRBV30	TRBJ1-1	-	few	TGTGCCTGGAGTGTAGGGGGATTCCTAGCTTTCTTT	CAWSVGGFLAFF
TRBV28	TRBJ2-7	TRBD2	-	TGTGCCAGCAGTCTCGGGCTAGCGGGAGGTTGGGAGCAGTACTTC	CASSLGLAGGWEQYF
TRBV2	TRBJ1-6	-	once	TGTGCCAGCACCGGGGGGGACTTCAGCAATTCACCCCTCCACTTT	CASTGGDFSNSPLHF
TRBV6-1	TRBJ2-7	TRBD2	-	TGTGCCAGCAGTGAGTTACAGCGGGGGGGACCGTACGAGCAGTACTTC	CASSELQRGGPYEQYF
TRBV6-5	TRBJ2-1	TRBD2	-	TGTGCCAGCAGTATACTAGCGGGAGTTGGCAATGAGCAGTTCTTC	CASSILAGVGNEQFF
TRBV2	TRBJ1-5	-	-	TGTGCCAGCAGTGATTACGGGGCCGGGGGCAATCAGCCCCAGCATTTT	CASSDYGAGGNQPQHF
TRBV27	TRBJ2-2	-	-	TGTGCCAGCAGTCCCACCGCGGGGAGGCCAAGGAGCACCGGGGAGCTGTTTTTT	CASSPTAGRPRSTGELFF
TRBV12-3/TRBV12-4	TRBJ2-1	-	-	TGTGCCAGCAGTGGGAGCTCCTACAATGAGCAGTTCTTC	CASSGSSYNEQFF
TRBV6-5	TRBJ1-1	-	-	TGTGCCAGCAGCGTCTCGGCAGGGCGGCCTGAAGCTTTCTTT	CASSVSAGRPEAFF
TRBV19	TRBJ1-3	-	-	TGTGCCAGTAGGGATACAGGGAGGAGCTCTGGAAACACCATATATTTT	CASRDTGRSSGNTIYF
TRBV19	TRBJ1-5	-	-	TGTGCCAGTAGTTTACAAACCAGTCAGCCCCAGCATTTT	CASSLQTSQPQHF
TRBV19	TRBJ1-1	TRBD1	-	TGTGCCAGTAGTACCACAGGGGGCTTTCGAGCTTTCTTT	CASSTTGGFRAFF
TRBV7-2	TRBJ2-5	-	-	TGTGCCAGCAGCTTAGTAGTTCGGGGTCAAGAGACCCAGTACTTC	CASSLVVRGQETQYF
TRBV30	TRBJ1-1	-	-	TGTGCCTGGACGGAGGGGATGAACACTGAAGCTTTCTTT	CAWTEGMNTEAFF
TRBV6-2/TRBV6-3	TRBJ1-1	-	-	TGTGCCAGCAGTTACTTAGTCGAAGCTTTCTTT	CASSYLVEAFF
TRBV19	TRBJ2-2	-	-	TGTGCCAGTAGTCCGACAGGTCAGGGTACCGGGGAGCTGTTTTTT	CASSPTGQGTGELFF
TRBV10-3	TRBJ2-1	TRBD2	-	TGTGCCATCAGTGTGGCGGTTAGCGGGCTAGGTTATGAGCAGTTCTTC	CAISVAVSGLGYEQFF
TRBV19	TRBJ1-5	TRBD1	-	TGTGCCAGTAGTGATTACAGGGGGTTGGGGCAGCCCCAGCATTTT	CASSDYRGLGQPQHF
TRBV10-3	TRBJ2-1	TRBD2	-	TGTGCCATCAGTGCCGGGACTAGCCCCTCCGGAGAGCAGTTCTTC	CAISAGTSPSGEQFF
TRBV6-5	TRBJ2-2	-	-	TGTGCCAGCAGTTCAACGGGGCCCACCGGGGAGCTGTTTTTT	CASSSTGPTGELFF
TRBV5-1	TRBJ2-7	TRBD2	-	TGCGCCAGCAGCTCCACAGCGGGAATTTCCTACGAGCAGTACTTC	CASSSTAGISYEQYF
TRBV7-9	TRBJ1-2	-	few	TGTGCCAGCTTACCTCAGGTCGGAGGGAACTATGGCTACACCTTC	CASLPQVGGNYGYTF
TRBV29-1	TRBJ1-5	TRBD1	-	TGCAGCGTTGAGGGGCTCCGAGGTAGACAGGGAAATCAGCCCCAGCATTTT	CSVEGLRGRQGNQPQHF
TRBV4-3	TRBJ2-5	-	-	TGCGCCAGCAGCCAAGATCTTCAGCTCTACCAAGAGACCCAGTACTTC	CASSQDLQLYQETQYF
TRBV4-3	TRBJ2-7	TRBD2	-	TGCGCCAGCAGCCACGGGGGGAGCTACGAGCAGTACTTC	CASSHGGSYEQYF
TRBV5-1	TRBJ1-2	-	-	TGCGCCAGCAGCTTGGGGCCGACAGGCGCAGACTATGGCTACACCTTC	CASSLGPTGADYGYTF
TRBV15	TRBJ1-2	-	-	TGTGCCACCAGCAGAGATCGGGGGGCCAGGGTCCCTCACTATGGCTACACCTTC	CATSRDRGARVPHYGYTF
TRBV28	TRBJ1-2	-	-	TGTGCCAGCACTTACCCCGGGATTAACTATGGCTACACCTTC	CASTYPGINYGYTF
TRBV5-1	TRBJ1-2	-	-	TGCGCCAGCAGCTTGGGGGCCAGGGAGTCTGGCTACACCTTC	CASSLGARESGYTF
TRBV18	TRBJ2-1	-	-	TGTGCCAGCTCACCCCCTACAGTTTCGGGTGAGCAGTTCTTC	CASSPPTVSGEQFF
TRBV6-5	TRBJ1-5	-	-	TGTGCCAGCCGTCCTCTTACAAATCAGCCCCAGCATTTT	CASRPLTNQPQHF
TRBV30	TRBJ2-7	-	-	TGTGCCTGGAGTGAGCCGGGACAAGGCCGCGAGCAGTACTTC	CAWSEPGQGREQYF
TRBV11-2	TRBJ2-7	-	-	TGTGCCAGCAGCTCCCGGGACGAGACTCCCTACGAGCAGTACTTC	CASSSRDETPYEQYF
TRBV10-3	TRBJ2-2	-	few	TGTGCCATCAAAGGGGGTGGGTCCGGGGAGCTGTTTTTT	CAIKGGGSGELFF
TRBV3-1/TRBV3-2	TRBJ2-7	-	-	TGTGCCAGCAGCCAAGATCCGCCAAGGGAGGCCTACGAGCAGTACTTC	CASSQDPPREAYEQYF
TRBV20-1	TRBJ2-1	TRBD2	-	TGCAGTGCTAGTGGAGCGGGAAGCTCCTACAATGAGCAGTTCTTC	CSASGAGSSYNEQFF
TRBV13	TRBJ1-1	-	-	TGTGCCAGCAGCTTAAATGGGGGCAACACTGAAGCTTTCTTT	CASSLNGGNTEAFF
TRBV5-1	TRBJ1-5	-	-	TGCGCCAGCAGCCCCGGGGGGGGAGATCAGCCCCAGCATTTT	CASSPGGGDQPQHF
TRBV27	TRBJ2-7	-	-	TGTGCCAGCACCCTCAGGGGCCAGTTGGGTCACGAGCAGTACTTC	CASTLRGQLGHEQYF
TRBV9	TRBJ2-2	TRBD2	-	TGTGCCAGCAGCGGGCTAGCGGAAACCGGGGAGCTGTTTTTT	CASSGLAETGELFF
TRBV7-9	TRBJ1-2	-	few	TGTGCCAGCAGCTTAGCCGGACACACAACTAACTATGGCTACACCTTC	CASSLAGHTTNYGYTF
TRBV29-1	TRBJ1-1	TRBD1	-	TGCAGCGTCGTAGACAGGGTGGGGAACACTGAAGCTTTCTTT	CSVVDRVGNTEAFF
TRBV24-1	TRBJ1-4	-	-	TGTGCCACCAGTGGACTCCCAGGGGAAAAACTGTTTTTT	CATSGLPGEKLFF
TRBV7-2	TRBJ2-2	-	-	TGTGCCAGCAGCTTAGTATACGGTTCCGGGGAGCTGTTTTTT	CASSLVYGSGELFF
TRBV11-3	TRBJ2-1	-	-	TGTGCCAGCAGCTTAAAAGCGAATGAGCAGTTCTTC	CASSLKANEQFF
TRBV19	TRBJ1-5	-	-	TGTGCCAGTAGTAGTGCACAAAGCAATCAGCCCCAGCATTTT	CASSSAQSNQPQHF
TRBV5-4	TRBJ2-3	-	many	TGTGCCAGCAGCTTCTGGCCAGTCACAGATACGCAGTATTTT	CASSFWPVTDTQYF
TRBV19	TRBJ2-6	-	-	TGTGCCAGTAGTATCGGACGTAGCTCTGGGGCCAACGTCCTGACTTTC	CASSIGRSSGANVLTF
TRBV4-3	TRBJ2-1	-	-	TGCGCCAGCAGCCAAGATCTTTTTAGCCTCAGTACGCGTGAGCAGTTCTTC	CASSQDLFSLSTREQFF
TRBV30	TRBJ2-1	TRBD2	-	TGTGCCTGGAGTGTAGGACTAGCGGGAAACAATGAGCAGTTCTTC	CAWSVGLAGNNEQFF
TRBV3-1/TRBV3-2	TRBJ2-1	-	-	TGTGCCAGCAGCAACCCCCCCCCAGGGGAGCAGTTCTTC	CASSNPPPGEQFF
TRBV24-1	TRBJ2-2	-	-	TGTGCCACCAGTGATTTGCGGCGGGATGGAGTCGGGGAGCTGTTTTTT	CATSDLRRDGVGELFF